The sequence of this T cell receptor beta chain was determined in a study of T cell responses to AZD1222 COVID-19 vaccine. Generated by immunoSEQ multiplex PCR, the TCRdb table keeps only in-frame clones and is missing some. The data show roughly 130,000 clones, with roughly 94% seen just once and approximately 2.1% held by the top ten. Germline CDR1 and CDR2: MNHEY and SVGEGT. V lost 5 bases and J 4 bases, leaving 14 bases between the germline ends. The CDR3 totals 14 residues. The sequence was collected from an adult in good health. V and J are TRBV6-2 or TRBV6-3 and TRBJ1-2, with TRBD1 as a possible D gene (5 bases). The source was peripheral blood, collected on day 0 of AZD1222 vaccination. The CDR3 protein is CASSQQGTPYGYTF. Written as DNA, the CDR3 is TGTGCCAGCAGTCAGCAGGGTACTCCCTATGGCTACACCTTC.